The sequence of this T cell receptor beta chain was determined in a study of blood T cell repertoires in COVID-19. Study-wide context: Donors in the United States, Italy and Spain gave samples during acute or convalescent COVID-19. In each case, the material was cDNA or gDNA derived from T cells, B-cell-depleted T cells, or PBMCs.

Trimming took 4 bases from V and 2 from J; bases not matched to a gene: 3. Germline CDR1 and CDR2: MNHEY and SMNVEV (reference sequence). This CDR3 is built from 15 residues. In the authors' workflow: Researchers report that nucleated cell counts were estimated from reference gene primer amplification. Only in-frame clones appear in the TCRdb table, and some are missing; sequencing was by immunoSEQ multiplex PCR. V, J and clone size derive from that table, while D and trimming were established from the DNA sequence. The table has 59,000 or so clones, around 83% seen once. The source of this sequence is a human donor in a cohort sampled during active COVID-19. This sequence joins TRBV27 and TRBJ1-5, with TRBD1 identical over 9 bases. The sequencing sample was made of peripheral blood. CDR3 residues: CASSYRGLGNQPQHF. In nucleotides, the CDR3 is TGTGCCAGCAGTTACAGGGGGCTGGGCAATCAGCCCCAGCATTTT.